This T cell receptor (beta chain) was sequenced for a study of shared clonotypes between healthy human individuals (TCRdb year 2020). A note on the overall study: The cohort comprised a couple of women and a few men aged 18 to 49 years. For each donor, three plates each were used for CD4 naive and CD4 memory, two plates were used for CD8 naive, and one plate was used for CD8 memory. The study deeply sequenced blood TCR repertoires of about 5 healthy adults to estimate repertoire size and the extent of clonotype sharing between individuals. To increase sequencing depth and limit assay-specific biases, different laboratories used diverse techniques to prepare libraries and sequence TCR repertoires. Leukapheresis yielded between about 0.85 and 9.5 billion PBMCs per donor.

TCR CDR3 regions were amplified from genomic DNA by multiplex PCR using the deep immunoSEQ assay. Extracted genomic DNA from each cell subset was spread evenly across all wells of several immunoSEQ 96-well plates, with each plate serving as a replicate. Each replicate PCR for sorted subsets received roughly 200 ng genomic DNA, equal to about 30,000 T cell genomes. The purified libraries were quantified using a Qubit 3.0 fluorometer, sized with a Bioanalyzer 2100, and then quantified again using the KAPA Library Quantification kit. Every immunoSEQ 96-well plate was sequenced on a separate single-read 150-cycle Illumina NextSeq 550 flow cell. The original pipeline was this. Because the immunoSEQ output held only junctional sequences and lacked quality scores, the filtering could not match the filtering applied to full-length reads. To assign V/J genes and CDR3, sequences were annotated using PyIR, a Python wrapper for IgBLAST v1.9, with IMGT germline references. Any read was removed if the V/J assignment was weak (E-value above 1e-6), the CDR3 was missing, or the read contained stop codons, out-of-frame junctions, or ambiguous translated residues. V3J clonotypes were defined by identical inferred V gene, J gene, and CDR3 amino acid sequence. The percentage overlap between two repertoires was calculated by dividing the number of shared unique clonotypes by the size of the smaller repertoire. Repertoire richness was assessed with RTK rarefaction, the Chao1 estimator, and Recon v2.1 estimates of unobserved clonotypes. Generation probabilities were computed with OLGA for all TCRbeta clonotypes obtained by the gDNA method from a handful of donors. Drawn from immuneACCESS, this table holds only the in-frame rearrangements with V and J called that TCRdb kept. Clones are partly lost; checked studies trace under half to an unresolved V gene and leave the rest unexplained. V and J calls plus clone size are reproduced from that table; the DNA served to infer D and trimming. The sample table contains a few million clones; only one count was recorded for around nine tenths of them. Around 0.14% of the sample is held by the ten biggest clonotypes.

Results the study describes overall, beyond this receptor: Incomplete sequencing was indicated by rarefaction of sorted-subset datasets, despite the large sequencing depth. Pairwise subsampling indicated that sequencing depth was expected to affect the degree of clonotype sharing among donors. Compared with non-shared clonotypes, the clonotypes found in all four sorted-subset donors had higher generation probabilities. Because the study included only a small number of donors, the genetic and exposure-history diversity represented was limited. Sharing across several donors was observed for about 5% of naive CD4, over 3% of naive CD8, around 2.5% of memory CD4, and about 0.39% of memory CD8 clonotypes. Sampling was restricted to blood, and TCR repertoires in tissue are likely to differ from TCR repertoires in blood. Larger estimated clonotype richness was generally found for naive subsets than for memory subsets.

For CDR1 and CDR2, the germline V gene lists MDHEN and SYDVKM. The CDR3, from cysteine to phenylalanine, totals 16 residues. Only the CDR3 part of the read is kept: 48 bases, read in frame from the first base. V was cut back by 4 bases and J by 1 base, leaving a gap of 17 bases between them. The donors were healthy, HIV-negative adults with no recently reported acute infections or vaccinations. Every donor was a Caucasian adult living in Nashville, Tennessee, USA. CD4+ T cells were enriched by magnetic negative selection; naive cells were then positively selected on CD45RA, and the negative fraction formed the memory subset. Blood was collected by leukapheresis, and PBMCs were isolated by Ficoll-Histopaque density gradient centrifugation and then cryopreserved in liquid nitrogen vapor phase. Analytical flow cytometry was used to check the purity and quantity of each magnetically sorted T cell population. Genomic DNA was isolated from every sorted fraction and measured by UV absorbance on a Nanodrop 2000c.

In regard to this clone: What antigen it recognizes has not been identified. No clone much larger than this one lies a single base away; base qualities are absent.

This sequence was found in a man between 18 and 29 years old in good health. The specimen was naive CD4+ T cells sorted from blood. According to the study, the label for this sample's cell subset or site signals: CD45RA+ positively selected. The rearranged segments are TRBV28 and TRBJ2-7, with the D gene not clear enough to name. Here is the DNA: TGTGCCAGCAGTTCACACCCACAGACAAGATCCTACGAGCAGTACTTC. This sequence encodes CASSSHPQTRSYEQYF.